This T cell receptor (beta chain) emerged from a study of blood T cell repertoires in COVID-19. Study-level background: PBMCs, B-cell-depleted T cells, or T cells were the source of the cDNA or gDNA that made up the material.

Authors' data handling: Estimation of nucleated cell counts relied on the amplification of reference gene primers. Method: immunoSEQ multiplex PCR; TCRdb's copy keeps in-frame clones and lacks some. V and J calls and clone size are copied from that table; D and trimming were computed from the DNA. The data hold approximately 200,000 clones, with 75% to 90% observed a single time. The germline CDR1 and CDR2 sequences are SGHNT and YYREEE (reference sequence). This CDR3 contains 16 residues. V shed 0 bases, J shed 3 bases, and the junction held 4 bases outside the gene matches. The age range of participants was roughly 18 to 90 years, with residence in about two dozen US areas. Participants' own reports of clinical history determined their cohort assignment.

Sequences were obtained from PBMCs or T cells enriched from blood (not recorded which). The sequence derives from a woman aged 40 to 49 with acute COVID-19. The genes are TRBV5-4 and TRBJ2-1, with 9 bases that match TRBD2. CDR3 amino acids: CASSLVPSGDYNEQFF. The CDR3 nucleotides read TGTGCCAGCAGCTTGGTCCCTAGCGGGGACTACAATGAGCAGTTCTTC.